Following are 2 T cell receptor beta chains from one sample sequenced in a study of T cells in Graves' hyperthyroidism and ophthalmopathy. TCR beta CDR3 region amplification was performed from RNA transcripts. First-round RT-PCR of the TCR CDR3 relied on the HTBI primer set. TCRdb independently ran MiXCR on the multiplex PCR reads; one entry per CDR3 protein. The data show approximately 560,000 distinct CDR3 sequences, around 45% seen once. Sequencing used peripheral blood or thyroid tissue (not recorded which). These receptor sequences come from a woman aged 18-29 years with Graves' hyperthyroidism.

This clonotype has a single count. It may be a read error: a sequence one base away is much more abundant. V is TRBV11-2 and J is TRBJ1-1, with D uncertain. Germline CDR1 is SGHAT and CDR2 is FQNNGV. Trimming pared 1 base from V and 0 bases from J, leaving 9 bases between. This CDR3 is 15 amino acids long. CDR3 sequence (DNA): TGTGCCAGCAGCTTAGGACGGTTCATGAACACTGAAGCTTTCTTT. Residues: CASSLGRFMNTEAFF.

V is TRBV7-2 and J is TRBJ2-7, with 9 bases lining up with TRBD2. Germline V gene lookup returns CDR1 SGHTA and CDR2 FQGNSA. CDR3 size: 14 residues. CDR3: CAIFGGRASYEQYF. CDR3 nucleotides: TGTGCTATCTTCGGCGGGAGGGCCTCCTACGAGCAGTACTTC.